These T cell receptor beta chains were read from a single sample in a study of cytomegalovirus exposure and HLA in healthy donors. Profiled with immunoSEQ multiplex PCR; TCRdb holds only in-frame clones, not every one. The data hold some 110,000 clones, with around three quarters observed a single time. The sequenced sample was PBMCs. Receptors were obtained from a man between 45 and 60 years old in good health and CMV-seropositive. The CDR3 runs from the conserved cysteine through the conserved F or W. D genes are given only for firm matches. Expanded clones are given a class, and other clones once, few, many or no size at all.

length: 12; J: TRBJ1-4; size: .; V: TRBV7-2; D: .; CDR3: CASSLVGEKLFF; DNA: TGTGCCAGCAGCTTAGTCGGGGAAAAACTGTTTTTT
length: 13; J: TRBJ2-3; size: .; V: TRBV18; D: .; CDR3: CASSGQPTDTQYF; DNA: TGTGCCAGCTCCGGACAGCCCACAGATACGCAGTATTTT
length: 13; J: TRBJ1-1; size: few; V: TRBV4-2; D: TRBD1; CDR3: CASSQDRQGLAFF; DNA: TGTGCCAGCAGCCAAGATCGACAGGGGTTGGCTTTCTTT
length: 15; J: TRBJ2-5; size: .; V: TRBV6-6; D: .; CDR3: CASRRARGGEETQYF; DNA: TGTGCCAGCAGGCGAGCTCGCGGAGGGGAAGAGACCCAGTACTTC
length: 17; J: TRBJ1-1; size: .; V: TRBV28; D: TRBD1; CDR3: CASSPPGQRFVGTEAFF; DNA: TGTGCCAGCAGTCCTCCGGGACAGAGGTTTGTTGGCACTGAAGCTTTCTTT
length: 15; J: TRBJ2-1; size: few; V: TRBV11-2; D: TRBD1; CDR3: CASSSIQGAYNEQFF; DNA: TGTGCCAGCAGCTCAATACAGGGGGCGTATAATGAGCAGTTCTTC
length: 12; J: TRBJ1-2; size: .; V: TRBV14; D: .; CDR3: CASSQEGTLRAF; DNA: TGTGCCAGCAGCCAGGAGGGGACCCTGAGAGCCTTC
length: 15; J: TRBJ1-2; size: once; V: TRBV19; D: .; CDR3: CASIKSPQNSYGYTF; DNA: TGTGCCAGTATCAAATCCCCCCAAAACAGCTATGGCTACACCTTC
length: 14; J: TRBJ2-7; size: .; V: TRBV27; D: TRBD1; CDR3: CASSSGAGGYEQYF; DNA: TGTGCCAGCAGTTCTGGAGCAGGGGGCTACGAGCAGTACTTC
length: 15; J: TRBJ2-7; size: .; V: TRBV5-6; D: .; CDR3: CASSLVYGLSREQYF; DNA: TGTGCCAGCAGCTTAGTATACGGACTTTCAAGAGAGCAGTACTTC
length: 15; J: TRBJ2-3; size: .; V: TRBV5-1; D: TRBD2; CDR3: CASSFSGGYTDTQYF; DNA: TGCGCCAGCAGCTTTAGCGGGGGGTACACAGATACGCAGTATTTT
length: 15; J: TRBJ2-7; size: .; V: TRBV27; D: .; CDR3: CASRGRPGGTYEQYF; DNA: TGTGCCAGCCGGGGGAGGCCAGGGGGGACCTACGAGCAGTACTTC
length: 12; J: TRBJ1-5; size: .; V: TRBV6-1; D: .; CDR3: CASRAPNQPQHF; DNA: TGTGCCAGCAGAGCTCCTAATCAGCCCCAGCATTTT
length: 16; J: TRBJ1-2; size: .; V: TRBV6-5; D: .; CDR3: CASSYSGGQGNYGYTF; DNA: TGTGCCAGCAGTTACTCAGGGGGTCAGGGTAACTATGGCTACACCTTC
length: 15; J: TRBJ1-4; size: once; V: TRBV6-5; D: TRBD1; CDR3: CASRRTGNRNEKLFF; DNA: TGTGCCAGCAGGAGGACAGGGAACCGAAATGAAAAACTGTTTTTT
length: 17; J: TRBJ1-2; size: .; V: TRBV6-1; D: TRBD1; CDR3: CASSDFRTGTGEGGYTF; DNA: TGTGCCAGCAGTGACTTCCGGACCGGGACAGGGGAAGGTGGCTACACCTTC
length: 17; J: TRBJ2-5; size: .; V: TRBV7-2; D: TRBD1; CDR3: CASSPWTGEGMGETQYF; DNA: TGTGCCAGCAGCCCTTGGACAGGGGAGGGGATGGGGGAGACCCAGTACTTC
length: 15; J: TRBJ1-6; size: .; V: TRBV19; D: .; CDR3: CASSIARSNNSPLHF; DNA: TGTGCCAGTAGTATAGCCCGGTCTAATAATTCACCCCTCCACTTT
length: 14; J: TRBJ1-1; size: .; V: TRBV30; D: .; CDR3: CAWSAQGRNTEAFF; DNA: TGTGCCTGGAGTGCGCAGGGTAGGAACACTGAAGCTTTCTTT
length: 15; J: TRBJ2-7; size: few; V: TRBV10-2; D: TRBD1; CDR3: CASSDWNRGNYEQYF; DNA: TGCGCCAGCAGTGATTGGAACAGGGGGAACTACGAGCAGTACTTC
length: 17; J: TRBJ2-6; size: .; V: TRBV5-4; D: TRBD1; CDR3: CASSVRGRDSGANVLTF; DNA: TGTGCCAGCAGCGTCAGGGGGCGGGACTCTGGGGCCAACGTCCTGACTTTC
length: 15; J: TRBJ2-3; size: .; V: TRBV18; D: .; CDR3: CASSPRTTSTDTQYF; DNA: TGTGCCAGCTCACCCCGGACTACCAGCACAGATACGCAGTATTTT
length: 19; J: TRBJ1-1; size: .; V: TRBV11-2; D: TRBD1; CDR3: CASSPRYYSTGEKNTEAFF; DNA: TGTGCCAGCAGCCCACGCTATTATAGCACAGGGGAAAAGAACACTGAAGCTTTCTTT
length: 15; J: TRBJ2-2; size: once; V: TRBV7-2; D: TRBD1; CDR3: CASSLGQGASGELFF; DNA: TGTGCCAGCAGCTTGGGACAGGGGGCATCCGGGGAGCTGTTTTTT
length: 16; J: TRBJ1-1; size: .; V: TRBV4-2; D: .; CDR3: CASSQDAGGGNTEAFF; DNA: TGTGCCAGCAGCCAAGATGCGGGGGGTGGGAACACTGAAGCTTTCTTT